The clone carrying this T cell receptor beta chain appeared many times. Its target is not known. The CDR3 totals 10 residues. Germline values: CDR1 MNHNS, CDR2 SASEGT. The V and J ends lost 10 bases and 4 bases respectively, with 8 bases between them. The data originate from a study of T cell repertoires in cytomegalovirus infection. For the study at large: Indications came from public TCR beta signatures; they pointed to CMV infection and to a matching HLA type.

TCRdb used MiXCR to reprocess the reads, holding one entry per CDR3 protein. The repertoire holds 110,000 or so distinct CDR3 sequences, with around 30% as singletons. The material was CD8+ T cells from cultured PBMCs, obtained from culture after CMV antigen stimulation. The TCR originated in a human donor in good health (CMV status not recorded). Some clones in this sample may be carry-over from other donors' samples. The V gene is TRBV6-1, the J gene TRBJ2-7, with D unresolved. Here the CDR3 DNA reads TGTGCCACTCTACAGTACGAGCAGTACTTC. Its protein product is CATLQYEQYF.